A single sample gave rise to the 25 T cell receptor beta chains below, sequenced in a study of naive and memory T cell subsets. Two oligonucleotides, mixed equimolar, formed the beta constant-region primer covering TRBC1 and TRBC2. Ligated cDNA was amplified by four rounds of PCR with nested alpha and beta constant-region primers and SP2. Each CDR3 protein is one row after TCRdb ran MiXCR on the UMI-ligation and nested PCR reads. The profile covers about 1,400 distinct CDR3 sequences, with about 8% appearing a single time and 86% taken by the ten largest. Source material: CD8+ TEMRA cells from blood. Stated subset: effector memory re-expressing CD45RA, CD45RA+ CD27-. These receptors were collected from a human donor in good health.

This clonotype was found many times. V is TRBV6-1 and J is TRBJ2-2; 8 positions agree with TRBD2. CDR3 length: 14 residues. CDR1 and CDR2 (germline): MNHNS, SASEGT. Trimming cost V 8 bases and J 3 bases; bases outside gene matches: 5. The CDR3 DNA reads as TGTGCCAGCTCAAGCGGGAGTGACACCGGGGAGCTGTTTTTT. Encoded protein: CASSSGSDTGELFF.

Ten or more counts support this clonotype. This sequence joins TRBV15 and TRBJ2-7; 10 bases align to TRBD1. Germline-derived CDR1 and CDR2 are LNHNV and YYDKDF (reference sequence). The V and J ends lost 6 bases and 2 bases, in that order; junction bases with no gene match: 4. CDR3 length equals 14 residues. CDR3 DNA: TGTGCCACCAGTACCGGGACAGGGGCCTACGAGCAGTACTTC. The encoded protein is CATSTGTGAYEQYF.

This clonotype showed up just a few times. One end of the junction fails to match germline, which may point to a read error. The V call is TRBV7-9, the J call TRBJ2-1; TRBD2 matches 8 bases. CDR1 and CDR2 from the germline V gene are SEHNR and FQNEAQ (reference sequence). CDR3 length equals 14 residues. This CDR3 is CASSTGLGLDEQFF. CDR3 nucleotide sequence: TGTGCAAGCAGTACGGGACTAGGTTTGGATGAGCAGTTCTTC.

This clonotype was recorded many times. The V and J genes are TRBV20-1 and TRBJ2-7; no reliable D call. Germline CDR1 reads DFQATT; CDR2 reads SNEGSKA (reference sequence). The V end was cut by 1 base, the J end by 3 bases, with 10 bases between. The CDR3 runs 13 residues. The CDR3 protein is CSARGSRDYEQYF. CDR3 DNA sequence: TGCAGTGCTAGAGGATCCCGAGACTACGAGCAGTACTTC.

This clonotype was recorded many times. This chain connects TRBV27 to TRBJ2-7; D is perhaps TRBD2 (5 bases). The germline gives CDR1 MNHEY, CDR2 SMNVEV (reference sequence). Deletions cut 5 bases from V and 4 bases from J, with 18 bases between. This CDR3 contains 15 residues. The CDR3 DNA sequence: TGTGCCAGCAGTCCCTCTGGAGGAGGAGGTTACGAGCAGTACTTC. This translates into CASSPSGGGGYEQYF.

This clonotype turned up a few times. The chain uses TRBV12-3 or TRBV12-4 and TRBJ1-5, with D tentatively TRBD1 (5 bases). Trimming removed 5 bases at V and 1 base at J, with 12 bases between. The CDR3 has 15 amino acids. The DNA of the CDR3 is TGTGCCAGCAGTCCCCAGGGTCGGAGCAATCAGCCCCAGCATTTT. It encodes CASSPQGRSNQPQHF.

The sample holds many counts of this clonotype. V usage is TRBV29-1 and J usage is TRBJ1-1; weak D call: TRBD1 (6 bases). This CDR3 region has 12 residues. Trimming removed 7 bases from V and 6 bases from J, with 15 bases in between. Germline lookup yields CDR1 SQVTM and CDR2 ANQGSEA. The CDR3 DNA sequence: TGCAGCGCCGGAACGTCAGGGGCTGAAGCTTTCTTT. This encodes CSAGTSGAEAFF.

This clonotype was observed a few times. This rearrangement joins TRBV6-2 or TRBV6-3 to TRBJ2-1; 10 bases map to TRBD2. The CDR3 has 18 residues. Germline loops: CDR1 MNHEY, CDR2 SVGEGT. After removal of 2 bases from V and 3 bases from J, the junction contained 10 bases not matched to a gene. The CDR3 DNA sequence: TGTGCCAGCAGTTACCCGTCTCTAGCGGGAGATTACTACAATGAGCAGTTCTTC. Protein: CASSYPSLAGDYYNEQFF.

This clonotype was observed many times. The CDR3 nucleotides are TGTGCCAGCAGCCAAGGGAAAGGGGAGCTGTTTTTT. This translates into CASSQGKGELFF. This rearrangement joins TRBV14 to TRBJ2-2; D is unresolved. This CDR3 region has 12 residues. The V end lost 1 base, the J end lost 8 bases, and 5 bases lay between the germline ends. Germline values: CDR1 SGHDN, CDR2 FVKESK.

The CDR3 bases are TGTGCCAGCAGCCGGACTAGCGGGGGAGTCACAGATACGCAGTATTTT. Translation: CASSRTSGGVTDTQYF. The chain recombines TRBV6-5 with TRBJ2-3, with 13 positions matching TRBD2. The CDR3 is made up of 16 amino acids. From germline, CDR1 is MNHEY and CDR2 SVGAGI. Losses at the gene ends were 6 bases for V and 2 bases for J; bases not matched to a gene: 5.

This clonotype was counted at least ten times. The V call is TRBV5-1, the J call TRBJ2-3, with 16 bases fitting TRBD2. V was pared by 2 bases and J by 2 bases, with 5 bases of the junction left unmatched. The germline V gene has CDR1 SGHRS and CDR2 YFSETQ. The CDR3 extends over 18 amino acids. CDR3 residues: CASSFLGLAGGYTDTQYF. DNA of the CDR3: TGCGCCAGCAGCTTCCTGGGACTAGCGGGAGGGTACACAGATACGCAGTATTTT.

This clonotype was detected ten times or more. The J gene is TRBJ2-7, the V gene TRBV10-3, with no clear D. CDR1 and CDR2 (germline): ENHRY, SYGVKD. The CDR3 loop spans 19 amino acids. The V gene lost 0 bases and the J gene lost 4 bases, with 25 bases spanning the gap. The CDR3 DNA follows: TGTGCCATCAGTGAGTCGGTCAGAATCTGGTTAATCGGGCCTTACGAGCAGTACTTC. Residues: CAISESVRIWLIGPYEQYF.

This clonotype has a count of ten or more. The CDR3 DNA reads as TGTGCCAGCAGTTTCACCCCCGTTGATGAGCAGTTCTTC. Protein: CASSFTPVDEQFF. V and J are TRBV28 and TRBJ2-1; D gene uncertain. CDR1 is MDHEN, CDR2 SYDVKM, per germline. The ends were cut back, 3 bases at V and 8 bases at J, with 11 bases in the middle. CDR3 length: 13 residues.

This clonotype has more than one count but fewer than ten. This chain links TRBV3-1 with TRBJ2-7; 8 positions match TRBD1. Germline CDR1 reads LGHDT; CDR2 reads YNNKEL (reference sequence). This CDR3 is 15 amino acids long. The J segment lost 3 bases and the V segment lost 4 bases, leaving 8 bases of the junction unmatched. Here the CDR3 DNA reads TGTGCCAGCAGCCTTATGACAGGGGCGTTCTACGAGCAGTACTTC. This codes for CASSLMTGAFYEQYF.

This chain uses TRBV19 with TRBJ2-1; TRBD2 might be the D (6 bases). The germline V gene encodes CDR1 LNHDA and CDR2 SQIVND (reference sequence). This CDR3 is built from 18 residues. V shed 2 bases and J shed 0 bases, with 17 bases lying between them. In DNA, the CDR3 is TGTGCCAGTAGTATATTTGAGACTAGTTCTAGCTCCTACAATGAGCAGTTCTTC. Amino acids: CASSIFETSSSSYNEQFF.

This clonotype occurred many times. V is TRBV12-3 or TRBV12-4 and J is TRBJ2-1; possibly TRBD2 for D (6 bases). The V and J ends lost 6 bases and 4 bases respectively, with 7 bases between them. This CDR3 comprises 12 residues. Here the CDR3 DNA reads TGTGCCAGCAGGCGGGGTTACAATGAGCAGTTCTTC. Translating it yields CASRRGYNEQFF.

This clonotype turned up a few times. The V gene is TRBV28, the J gene TRBJ2-7, with unresolved D. Germline-derived CDR1 and CDR2 are MDHEN and SYDVKM. Trimming left V 1 base short and J 3 bases short, with 16 bases between. The CDR3 contains 16 residues. The CDR3: CASSLLSSAGRYEQYF. Here the CDR3 DNA reads TGTGCCAGCAGTTTATTATCTTCGGCCGGCCGCTACGAGCAGTACTTC.

This clonotype is judged medium-sized. The chain employs TRBV20-1 and TRBJ2-2; D possibly corresponds to TRBD2 (5 bases). V gave up 2 bases and J gave up 3 bases, with 13 bases separating them. Germline values: CDR1 DFQATT, CDR2 SNEGSKA (reference sequence). The CDR3 consists of 15 residues. CDR3 sequence (DNA): TGCAGTGCTAGATCCGTCCTAGCCGACACCGGGGAGCTGTTTTTT. Translated: CSARSVLADTGELFF.

Within the sample, this clonotype is medium-sized. The chain uses TRBV7-2 and TRBJ2-3; possibly TRBD1 or TRBD2 for D (5 bases each). Trimming removed 5 bases from V and 0 bases from J, with 15 bases in between. Germline loops: CDR1 SGHTA, CDR2 FQGNSA. The CDR3 runs to 16 residues. In nucleotides, the CDR3 is TGTGCCAGCAGCCCAAGAGTGGGGGAAAGCACAGATACGCAGTATTTT. It codes for CASSPRVGESTDTQYF.

The table lists this clonotype with many counts. The V gene is TRBV3-1, the J gene TRBJ2-7; unclear D gene. The germline V gene encodes CDR1 LGHDT and CDR2 YNNKEL (reference sequence). This CDR3 is built from 14 residues. Between the trimmed V and J ends, which lost 4 bases and 1 base, there was a span of 11 bases. This chain's CDR3 is CASSPAVQSYEQYF. CDR3 coding DNA: TGTGCCAGCAGCCCCGCGGTTCAATCCTACGAGCAGTACTTC.

In its sample, this clonotype was seen a few times. The V gene is TRBV6-6, the J gene TRBJ2-5; TRBD1 might be the D (6 bases). The germline V gene encodes CDR1 MNHNY and CDR2 SVGAGI (reference sequence). The V and J ends lost 2 bases and 2 bases respectively, with 9 bases between them. The CDR3 extends over 14 amino acids. This chain's CDR3 is CASSYEGTQETQYF. DNA of the CDR3: TGTGCCAGCAGTTACGAGGGGACACAAGAGACCCAGTACTTC.

This clonotype qualifies as medium-sized. J is TRBJ2-7 and V is TRBV28; D gene ambiguous. The CDR3 has 14 residues. The ends were cut back, 3 bases at V and 3 bases at J, with 12 bases in the middle. Germline CDR1 and CDR2: MDHEN and SYDVKM. CDR3 loop: CASSFPGSHYEQYF. The CDR3 bases are TGTGCCAGCAGTTTTCCCGGATCCCACTACGAGCAGTACTTC.

Many counts were recorded for this clonotype. The CDR3 is CASTTPTGFHEQFF. The CDR3 coding sequence is TGTGCCAGCACCACCCCTACGGGTTTCCATGAGCAGTTCTTC. This rearrangement joins TRBV7-9 to TRBJ2-1; unclear D gene. The germline V and J ends were trimmed by 7 bases and 8 bases, with 18 bases remaining between them. CDR3 length: 14 residues. CDR1 is SEHNR, CDR2 FQNEAQ, per germline (reference sequence). Full variable domain (rest looked up from reference TRBV7-9 and TRBJ2-1): DTGVSQNPRHKITKRGQNVTFRCDPISEHNRLYWYRQTLGQGPEFLTYFQNEAQLEKSRLLSDRFSAERPKGSFSTLEIQRTEQGDSAMYLCASTTPTGFHEQFFGPGTRLTVL.

The chain combines TRBV28 with TRBJ1-1; the match to TRBD1 covers 7 bases. Germline values: CDR1 MDHEN, CDR2 SYDVKM. Trimming removed 10 bases from V and 4 bases from J; junction bases left unmatched: 9. The CDR3 runs to 13 residues. The CDR3 DNA is TGTGCCACTGATCTTTACAGGGGCACTGAAGCTTTCTTT. Translating it yields CATDLYRGTEAFF.

The sample holds a few counts of this clonotype. J is TRBJ2-7 and V is TRBV7-3; D is possibly TRBD1 (6 bases). Per germline, CDR1 SGHTA and CDR2 FQGTGA. V shed 4 bases and J shed 5 bases, with 18 bases lying between them. This CDR3 spans 15 amino acids. The CDR3 sequence is CASSSTGPPSHEQYF. The DNA for the CDR3 is TGTGCCAGCAGCTCAACAGGGCCTCCTTCCCACGAGCAGTACTTC.